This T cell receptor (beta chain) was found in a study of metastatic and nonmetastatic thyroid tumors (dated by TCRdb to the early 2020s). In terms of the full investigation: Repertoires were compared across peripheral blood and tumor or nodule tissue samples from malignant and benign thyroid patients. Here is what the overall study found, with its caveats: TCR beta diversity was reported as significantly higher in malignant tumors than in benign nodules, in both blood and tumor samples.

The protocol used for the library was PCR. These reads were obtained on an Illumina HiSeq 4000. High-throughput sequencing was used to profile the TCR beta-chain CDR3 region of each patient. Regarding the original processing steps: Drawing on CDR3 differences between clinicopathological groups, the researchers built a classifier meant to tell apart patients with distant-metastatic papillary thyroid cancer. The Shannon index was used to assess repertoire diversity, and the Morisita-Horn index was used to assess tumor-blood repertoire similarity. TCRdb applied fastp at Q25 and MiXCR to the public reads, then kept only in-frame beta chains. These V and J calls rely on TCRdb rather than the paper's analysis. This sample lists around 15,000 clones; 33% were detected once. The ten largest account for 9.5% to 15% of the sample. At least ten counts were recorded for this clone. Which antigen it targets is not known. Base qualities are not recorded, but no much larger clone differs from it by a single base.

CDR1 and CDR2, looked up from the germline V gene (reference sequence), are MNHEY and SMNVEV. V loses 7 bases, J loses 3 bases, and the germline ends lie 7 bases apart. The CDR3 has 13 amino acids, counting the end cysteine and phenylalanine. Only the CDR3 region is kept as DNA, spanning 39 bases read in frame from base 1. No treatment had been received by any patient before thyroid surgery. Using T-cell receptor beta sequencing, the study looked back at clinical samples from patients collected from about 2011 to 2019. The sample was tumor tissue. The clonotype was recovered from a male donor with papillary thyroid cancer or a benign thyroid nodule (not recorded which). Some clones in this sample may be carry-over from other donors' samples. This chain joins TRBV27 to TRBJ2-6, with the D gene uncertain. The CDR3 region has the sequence CASKIGGANVLTF. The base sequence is TGTGCCAGCAAGATAGGTGGGGCCAACGTCCTGACTTTC.